The entry below gives a single TCR beta chain sequence along with its context. What it binds is not known. Amplification used 60 Vbeta primers and 13 Jbeta primers. Method: immunoSEQ multiplex PCR; TCRdb's copy keeps in-frame clones and lacks some. The sample includes 160,000 or so clones, around 84% seen only once; the top ten take 8% to 10%. This entry belongs to a study of cytomegalovirus exposure and HLA in healthy donors. Study-level findings and limits: The authors later found TCR association rates varying by HLA locus, with DRB1 most and HLA-C fewest.

CDR3 length: 17 residues. J was trimmed by 8 bases and V by 4 bases; bases with no gene match: 10. The V gene's germline CDR1 is WNHNN and CDR2 SYGVQD (reference sequence). The gene calls are TRBV10-1 and TRBJ2-2; TRBD2 matches at 13 bases. Input material: PBMCs. The clonotype originates from a male donor in good health and CMV-seropositive. The chain's CDR3 is CASSGLRTSGSFGELFF. The CDR3 DNA follows: TGCGCCAGCAGTGGGTTAAGGACTAGCGGGAGTTTTGGGGAGCTGTTTTTT.